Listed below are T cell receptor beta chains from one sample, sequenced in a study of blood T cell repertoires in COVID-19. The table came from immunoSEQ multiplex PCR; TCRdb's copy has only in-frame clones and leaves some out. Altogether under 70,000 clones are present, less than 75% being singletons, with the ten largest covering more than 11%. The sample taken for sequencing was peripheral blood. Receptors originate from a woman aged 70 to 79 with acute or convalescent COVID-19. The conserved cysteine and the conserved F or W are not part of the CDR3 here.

CDR3aa: ASSFWGAQY; v_gene: TRBV7-8
CDR3aa: ASSEFQGGRREKLF; v_gene: TRBV25-1
CDR3aa: ASSSRLAEETQY; v_gene: TRBV7-2
CDR3aa: ASRGSGTQY; v_gene: TRBV7-9
CDR3aa: ASTRAGGRDNEQF; v_gene: TRBV6-6
CDR3aa: ASSSSGTGNEKLF; v_gene: TRBV7-9
CDR3aa: ASSVGAGGSDTQY; v_gene: TRBV2
CDR3aa: ATSMERNAYNEQF; v_gene: TRBV15
CDR3aa: ATGTGYGEAF; v_gene: TRBV24-1
CDR3aa: ASSFSRDRGRDTQY; v_gene: TRBV5-1
CDR3aa: ASSPLRVQGSSGNTIY; v_gene: TRBV7-8
CDR3aa: ASSLPRQGDNQNYGYT; v_gene: TRBV7-9
CDR3aa: ASSPGTGGWTEAF; v_gene: TRBV6-5
CDR3aa: ASSLDRGYGYT; v_gene: TRBV11-2
CDR3aa: ASSLAGGRERRHTIY; v_gene: TRBV7-9
CDR3aa: ACGMQGSFTDTQY; v_gene: TRBV30
CDR3aa: ASSPGGLPLYGYT; v_gene: TRBV4-1
CDR3aa: ASGKQGTGANVLT; v_gene: TRBV2
CDR3aa: ASSYGTSYGYT; v_gene: TRBV5-6
CDR3aa: ASSPGQNKNQPQH; v_gene: TRBV9
CDR3aa: SAAPGTEAF; v_gene: TRBV20-1
CDR3aa: ASSLEVAGGPETQY; v_gene: TRBV5-1
CDR3aa: ASGPAGTGSNQPQH; v_gene: TRBV12-5
CDR3aa: ASSPRRTGQETQY; v_gene: TRBV11-1
CDR3aa: ASIILGIGAYGYT; v_gene: TRBV7-9
CDR3aa: ASSPLPGQGRTEAF; v_gene: TRBV27
CDR3aa: ASSVDSGPNEKLF; v_gene: TRBV9
CDR3aa: ASSSRQAYGYT; v_gene: TRBV7-6
CDR3aa: ASSPQGRGDTEAF; v_gene: TRBV18
CDR3aa: ASSRSRGSDGYT; v_gene: TRBV14
CDR3aa: ATSETGGPVEDTQY; v_gene: TRBV24-1
CDR3aa: ANQGAGRGGANVLT; v_gene: TRBV2
CDR3aa: ASSYSRDRGGEQY; v_gene: TRBV6-6
CDR3aa: ASSYPAAPYGYT; v_gene: TRBV6-5
CDR3aa: ASSPGTTNSPLH; v_gene: TRBV7-8
CDR3aa: ASSPSQGDNSPLH; v_gene: TRBV18
CDR3aa: ASTTDRNTEAF; v_gene: TRBV6-5
CDR3aa: ASSEGGAMVYTEAF; v_gene: TRBV9
CDR3aa: ASRWRAGELF; v_gene: TRBV6-5
CDR3aa: ASSVQDSAFQETQY; v_gene: TRBV9
CDR3aa: ASSSHGQGHYGYT; v_gene: TRBV27
CDR3aa: ASSLAKRRDPQETQY; v_gene: TRBV5-1
CDR3aa: ASTRSLAGGSGANVLT; v_gene: TRBV9
CDR3aa: ASALRAGGTEAF; v_gene: TRBV30